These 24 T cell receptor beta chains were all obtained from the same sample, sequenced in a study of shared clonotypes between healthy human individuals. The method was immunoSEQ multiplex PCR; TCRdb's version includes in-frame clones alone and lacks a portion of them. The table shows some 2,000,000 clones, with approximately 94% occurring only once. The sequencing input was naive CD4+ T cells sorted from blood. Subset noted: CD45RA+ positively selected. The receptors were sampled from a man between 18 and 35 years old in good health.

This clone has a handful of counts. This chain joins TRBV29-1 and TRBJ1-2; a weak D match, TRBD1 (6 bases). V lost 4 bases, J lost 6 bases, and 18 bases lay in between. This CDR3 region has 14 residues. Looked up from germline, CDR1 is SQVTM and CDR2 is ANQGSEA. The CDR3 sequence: CSVGDQGQVDGYTF. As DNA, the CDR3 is TGCAGCGTTGGAGACCAGGGGCAGGTAGATGGCTACACCTTC.

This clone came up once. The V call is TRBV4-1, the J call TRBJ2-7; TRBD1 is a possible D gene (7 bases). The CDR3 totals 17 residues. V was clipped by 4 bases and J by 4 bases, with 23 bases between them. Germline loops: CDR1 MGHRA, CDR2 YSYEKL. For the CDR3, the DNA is TGCGCCAGCAGCCCCCGACCAACAGGGGCGGGGTCTTACGAGCAGTACTTC. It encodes CASSPRPTGAGSYEQYF.

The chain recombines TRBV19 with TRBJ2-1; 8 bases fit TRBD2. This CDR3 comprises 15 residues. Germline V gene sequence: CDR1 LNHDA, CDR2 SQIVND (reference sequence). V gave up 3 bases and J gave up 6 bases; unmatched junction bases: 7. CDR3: CASSMGRGARNEQFF. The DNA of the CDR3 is TGTGCCAGTAGTATGGGGCGGGGGGCCCGCAATGAGCAGTTCTTC.

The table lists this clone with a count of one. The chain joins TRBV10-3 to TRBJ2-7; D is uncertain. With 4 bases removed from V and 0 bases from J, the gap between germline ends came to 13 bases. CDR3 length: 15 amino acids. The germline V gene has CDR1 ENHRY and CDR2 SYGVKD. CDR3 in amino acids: CAISGPLNSSYEQYF. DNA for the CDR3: TGTGCCATCAGTGGTCCTTTGAACAGCTCCTACGAGCAGTACTTC.

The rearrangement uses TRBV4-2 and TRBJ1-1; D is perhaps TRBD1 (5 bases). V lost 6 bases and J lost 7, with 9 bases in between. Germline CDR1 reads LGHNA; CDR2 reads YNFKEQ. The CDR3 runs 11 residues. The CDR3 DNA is TGTGCCAGCAGTCGGGACGGTGAAGCTTTCTTT. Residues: CASSRDGEAFF.

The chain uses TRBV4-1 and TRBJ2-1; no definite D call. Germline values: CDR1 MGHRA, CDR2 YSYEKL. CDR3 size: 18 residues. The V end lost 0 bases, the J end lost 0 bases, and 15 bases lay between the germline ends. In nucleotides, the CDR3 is TGCGCCAGCAGCCAAGACTCTCCCGGCTGGAGCTCCTACAATGAGCAGTTCTTC. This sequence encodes CASSQDSPGWSSYNEQFF.

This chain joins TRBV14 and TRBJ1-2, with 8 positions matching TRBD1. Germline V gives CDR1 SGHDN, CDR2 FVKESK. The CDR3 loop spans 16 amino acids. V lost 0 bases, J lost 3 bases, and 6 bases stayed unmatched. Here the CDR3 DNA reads TGTGCCAGCAGCCAAGATCTAGGACAGGGACACTATGGCTACACCTTC. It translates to CASSQDLGQGHYGYTF.

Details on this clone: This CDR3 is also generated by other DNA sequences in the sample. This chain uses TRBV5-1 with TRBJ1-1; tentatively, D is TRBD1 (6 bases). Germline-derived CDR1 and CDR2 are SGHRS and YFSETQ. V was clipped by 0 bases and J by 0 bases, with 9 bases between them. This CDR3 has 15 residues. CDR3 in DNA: TGCGCCAGCAGCTTGGACAGGGCTTTGAACACTGAAGCTTTCTTT. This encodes CASSLDRALNTEAFF.

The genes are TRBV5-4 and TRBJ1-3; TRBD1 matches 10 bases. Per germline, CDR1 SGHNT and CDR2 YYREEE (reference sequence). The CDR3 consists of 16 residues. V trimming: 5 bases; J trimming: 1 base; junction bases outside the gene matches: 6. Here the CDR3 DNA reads TGTGCCAGCAGGAACGGACAGGGGGTTTCTGGAAACACCATATATTTT. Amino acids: CASRNGQGVSGNTIYF.

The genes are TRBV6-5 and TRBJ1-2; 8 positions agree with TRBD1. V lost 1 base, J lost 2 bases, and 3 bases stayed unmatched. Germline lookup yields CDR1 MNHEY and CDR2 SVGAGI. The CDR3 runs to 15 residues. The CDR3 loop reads CASSYYRTGNYGYTF. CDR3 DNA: TGTGCCAGCAGTTACTATAGGACAGGGAACTATGGCTACACCTTC.

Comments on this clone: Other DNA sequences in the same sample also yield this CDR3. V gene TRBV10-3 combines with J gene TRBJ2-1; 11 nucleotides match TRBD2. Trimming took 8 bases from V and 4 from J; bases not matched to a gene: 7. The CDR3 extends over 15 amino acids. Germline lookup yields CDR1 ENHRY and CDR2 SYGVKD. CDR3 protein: CAIREGTSGYNEQFF. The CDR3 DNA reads TGTGCCATCCGGGAGGGGACTAGCGGATACAATGAGCAGTTCTTC.

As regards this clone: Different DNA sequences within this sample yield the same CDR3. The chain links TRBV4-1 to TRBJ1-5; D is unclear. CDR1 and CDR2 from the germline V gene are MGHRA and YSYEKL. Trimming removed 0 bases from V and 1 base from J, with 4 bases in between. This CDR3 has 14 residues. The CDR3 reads CASSQDRSNQPQHF. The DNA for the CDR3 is TGCGCCAGCAGCCAAGATCGAAGCAATCAGCCCCAGCATTTT.

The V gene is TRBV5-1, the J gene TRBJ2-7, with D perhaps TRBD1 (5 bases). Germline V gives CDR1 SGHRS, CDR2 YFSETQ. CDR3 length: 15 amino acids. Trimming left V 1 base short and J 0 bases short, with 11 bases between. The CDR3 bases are TGCGCCAGCAGCTTGCTAGACAGTAGCTCCTACGAGCAGTACTTC. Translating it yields CASSLLDSSSYEQYF. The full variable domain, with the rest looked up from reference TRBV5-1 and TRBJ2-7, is KAGVTQTPRYLIKTRGQQVTLSCSPISGHRSVSWYQQTPGQGLQFLFEYFSETQRNKGNFPGRFSGRQFSNSRSEMNVSTLELGDSALYLCASSLLDSSSYEQYFGPGTRLTVT.

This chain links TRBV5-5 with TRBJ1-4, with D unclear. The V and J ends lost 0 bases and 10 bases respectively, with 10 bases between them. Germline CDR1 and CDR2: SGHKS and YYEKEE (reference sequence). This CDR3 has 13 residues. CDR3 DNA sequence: TGTGCCAGCAGCTTGGAGCCCTCTGGAAAACTGTTTTTT. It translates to CASSLEPSGKLFF.

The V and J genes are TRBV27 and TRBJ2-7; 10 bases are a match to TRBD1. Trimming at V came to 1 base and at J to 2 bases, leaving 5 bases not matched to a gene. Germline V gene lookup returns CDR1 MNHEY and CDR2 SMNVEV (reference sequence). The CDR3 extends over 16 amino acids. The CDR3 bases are TGTGCCAGCAGTTTATGGGGGACAGGGGCTGCCTACGAGCAGTACTTC. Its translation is CASSLWGTGAAYEQYF.

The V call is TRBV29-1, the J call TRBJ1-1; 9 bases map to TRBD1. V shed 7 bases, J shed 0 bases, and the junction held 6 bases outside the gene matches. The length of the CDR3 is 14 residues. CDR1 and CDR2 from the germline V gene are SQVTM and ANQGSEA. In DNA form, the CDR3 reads TGCAGCGGGCTCCGGGACAGGGTGAACACTGAAGCTTTCTTT. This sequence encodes CSGLRDRVNTEAFF.

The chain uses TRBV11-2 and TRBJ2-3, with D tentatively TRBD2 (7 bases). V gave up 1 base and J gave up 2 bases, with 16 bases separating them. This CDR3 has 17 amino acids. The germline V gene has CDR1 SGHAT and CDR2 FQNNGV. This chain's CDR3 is CASSLAGGQLYTDTQYF. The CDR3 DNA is TGTGCCAGCAGCTTAGCGGGGGGCCAACTATACACAGATACGCAGTATTTT.

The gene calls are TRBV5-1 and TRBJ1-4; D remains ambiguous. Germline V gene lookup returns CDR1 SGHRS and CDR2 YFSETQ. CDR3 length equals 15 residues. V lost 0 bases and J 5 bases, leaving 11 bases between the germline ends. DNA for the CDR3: TGCGCCAGCAGCTTGGCCCTATCGGACAATGAAAAACTGTTTTTT. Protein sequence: CASSLALSDNEKLFF.

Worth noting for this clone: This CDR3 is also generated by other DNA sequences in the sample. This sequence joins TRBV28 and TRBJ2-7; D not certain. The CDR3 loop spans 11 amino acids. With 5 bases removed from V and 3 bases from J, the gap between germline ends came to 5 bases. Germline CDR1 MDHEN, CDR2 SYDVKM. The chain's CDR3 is CASSPDYEQYF. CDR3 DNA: TGTGCCAGCAGTCCGGACTACGAGCAGTACTTC.

CDR3 DNA sequence: TGTGCCAGCAGCCCGACTCTTGGCTCCTACAATGAGCAGTTCTTC. Translated, it gives CASSPTLGSYNEQFF. This chain joins TRBV5-4 and TRBJ2-1; D call uncertain. V was pared by 4 bases and J by 0 bases, with 11 bases between. From germline, CDR1 is SGHNT and CDR2 YYREEE (reference sequence). The CDR3 covers 15 residues.

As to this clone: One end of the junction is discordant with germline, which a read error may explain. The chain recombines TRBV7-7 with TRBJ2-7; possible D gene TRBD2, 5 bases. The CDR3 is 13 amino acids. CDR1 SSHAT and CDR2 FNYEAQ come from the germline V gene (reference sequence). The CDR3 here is CASSLDVGGEQYF. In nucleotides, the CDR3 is TGTGCTAGCAGCTTAGACGTTGGAGGCGAGCAGTACTTC.

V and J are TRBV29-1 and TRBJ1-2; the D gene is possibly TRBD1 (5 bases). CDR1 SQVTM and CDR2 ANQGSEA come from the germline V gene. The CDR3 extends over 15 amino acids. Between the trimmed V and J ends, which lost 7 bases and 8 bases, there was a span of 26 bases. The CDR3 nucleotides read TGCAGCGCCGAATCCGGGACGTACTTAACGGGCGGCTACACCTTC. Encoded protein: CSAESGTYLTGGYTF.

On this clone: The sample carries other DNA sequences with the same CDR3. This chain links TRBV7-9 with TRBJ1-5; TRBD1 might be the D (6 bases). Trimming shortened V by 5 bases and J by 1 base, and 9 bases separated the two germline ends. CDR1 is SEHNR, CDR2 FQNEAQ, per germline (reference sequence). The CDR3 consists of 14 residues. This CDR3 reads CASSLRGSNQPQHF. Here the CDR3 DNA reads TGTGCCAGCAGCCTCAGGGGAAGCAATCAGCCCCAGCATTTT.

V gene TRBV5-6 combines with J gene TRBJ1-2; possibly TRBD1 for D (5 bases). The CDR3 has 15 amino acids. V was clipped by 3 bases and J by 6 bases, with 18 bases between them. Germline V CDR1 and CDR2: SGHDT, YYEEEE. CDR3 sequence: CASSSSGTGPNGYTF. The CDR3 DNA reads TGTGCCAGCAGCTCATCCGGGACCGGACCCAATGGCTACACCTTC.